The T cell receptor (beta chain) described here comes from a study of shared clonotypes between healthy human individuals. Overall study findings and caveats: The expectation was that sequencing depth would affect clonotype sharing among donors.

As originally analysed: Quality scores were absent from the junction-only immunoSEQ sequences, so filtering differed. Using immunoSEQ multiplex PCR, the repertoire was profiled, and TCRdb retains in-frame clones only, with some absent. D and trimming were read from the DNA, whereas the V and J calls and clone size are those reported in that table. The sample comprises 450,000 to 500,000 clones, around 79% of which are singletons, and roughly 12% rests with the top ten. Roughly 92 million PBMCs were counted before genomic DNA extraction. The CDR3 covers 15 residues. Losses at the gene ends were 0 bases for V and 6 bases for J; bases not matched to a gene: 5. Germline loops: CDR1 SGHNT, CDR2 YYREEE (reference sequence). About this clone itself: Its antigen is not identified.

The chain is built from TRBV5-4 and TRBJ2-1; 8 bases are a match to TRBD2. This receptor was taken from a middle-aged woman in good health. Some clones in this sample may be carry-over from other donors' samples. Specimen: PBMCs. The CDR3 DNA reads TGTGCCAGCAGCTTGGACACGGGACTAGTCAATGAGCAGTTCTTC. Translation: CASSLDTGLVNEQFF.